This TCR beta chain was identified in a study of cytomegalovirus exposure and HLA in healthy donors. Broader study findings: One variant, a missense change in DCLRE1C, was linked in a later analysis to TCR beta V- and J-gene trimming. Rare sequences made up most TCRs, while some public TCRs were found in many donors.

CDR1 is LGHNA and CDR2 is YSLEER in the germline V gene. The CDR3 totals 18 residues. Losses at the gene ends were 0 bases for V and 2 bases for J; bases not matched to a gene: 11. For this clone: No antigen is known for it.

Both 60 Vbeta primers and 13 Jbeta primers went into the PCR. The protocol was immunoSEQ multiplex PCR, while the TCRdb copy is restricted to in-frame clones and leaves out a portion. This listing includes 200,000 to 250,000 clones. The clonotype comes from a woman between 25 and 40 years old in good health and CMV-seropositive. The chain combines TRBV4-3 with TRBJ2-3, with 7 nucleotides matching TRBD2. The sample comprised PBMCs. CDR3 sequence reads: CASSQDWGMGGNTDTQYF. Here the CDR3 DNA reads TGCGCCAGCAGCCAAGATTGGGGGATGGGGGGGAACACAGATACGCAGTATTTT.